This T cell receptor beta chain emerged from a study of shared clonotypes between healthy human individuals (TCRdb year 2020). Regarding the study in general: The cohort comprised two women and a few men aged 18 to 49 years. Per donor, three plates each were used for CD4 naive and CD4 memory, two for CD8 naive, and one for CD8 memory. To estimate repertoire size and how much clonotypes are shared between individuals, the study performed deep sequencing of blood TCR repertoires from five healthy adults. Libraries were prepared and TCR repertoires were sequenced by different laboratories using diverse techniques, in order to increase sequencing depth and limit assay-specific biases. Per donor, leukapheresis produced somewhere between about 0.94 and 9 billion PBMCs. Overall results and qualifications from the work: The genetic and exposure-history diversity represented was limited by the small number of donors. When a few donors were compared, the shared fraction of clonotypes was roughly 5% for naive CD4, around 3.5% for naive CD8, roughly 2.5% for memory CD4, and 0.35% to 0.5% for memory CD8. Compared with non-shared clonotypes, clonotypes shared by all four sorted-subset donors had higher generation probabilities. Sampling was restricted to blood, and TCR repertoires in tissues likely differ from the TCR repertoires found in blood. Rarefaction of sorted-subset datasets indicated incomplete sequencing despite the large sequencing depth. Pairwise subsampling indicated that sequencing depth was expected to affect the degree of clonotype sharing among donors. Naive subsets generally had larger estimated clonotype richness than memory subsets did.

Concerning this clone itself: No antigen is known for it. There are no base qualities to consult, and no much larger clone falls within one base.

As encoded in the germline V gene, CDR1 is MDHEN while CDR2 is SYDVKM. From the cysteine through the phenylalanine, the CDR3 covers 11 amino acids. Of all the DNA, just the CDR3 is kept, 33 bases in frame from base 1. The trim is 5 bases for V and 6 bases for J, with a gap of 7 bases between the germline ends. The donors were healthy, HIV-negative adults who had no recently reported acute infections or vaccinations. Only Caucasian adults living in Nashville, Tennessee, USA were represented among the donors. CD4+ T cells were enriched through magnetic negative selection, after which naive cells were positively selected on CD45RA and the remaining negative fraction served as the memory subset. After blood collection by leukapheresis, PBMCs were isolated using Ficoll-Histopaque density gradient centrifugation and then cryopreserved in the vapor phase of liquid nitrogen. Analytical flow cytometry was used to check the purity and quantity of every magnetically sorted T cell population. Genomic DNA was isolated from every sorted fraction and measured by UV absorbance on a Nanodrop 2000c.

Using the deep immunoSEQ assay, TCR CDR3 regions were amplified from genomic DNA by multiplex PCR. For each cell subset, the extracted genomic DNA was distributed evenly across all wells of several immunoSEQ 96-well plates, and each plate served as one replicate. For sorted subsets, each replicate PCR was loaded with 200 to 250 ng genomic DNA, equivalent to 25,000 to 35,000 T cell genomes. The purified libraries were quantified using a Qubit 3.0 fluorometer, sized with a Bioanalyzer 2100, and then quantified again using the KAPA Library Quantification kit. A separate single-read 150-cycle Illumina NextSeq 550 flow cell was used to sequence each immunoSEQ 96-well plate. As for the original processing: Because the immunoSEQ output held only junctional sequences and lacked quality scores, the filtering could not match the filtering applied to full-length reads. Sequences were annotated with PyIR, a Python wrapper for IgBLAST v1.9, using IMGT germline references to assign V/J genes and CDR3. Reads were removed for weak V/J assignments (E-value above 1e-6), missing CDR3, stop codons, out-of-frame junctions, or ambiguous translated residues. V3J clonotypes were defined as sequences sharing an identical inferred V gene, J gene, and CDR3 amino acid sequence. The percentage overlap between two repertoires was calculated by dividing the number of shared unique clonotypes by the size of the smaller repertoire. Repertoire richness was assessed with RTK rarefaction, the Chao1 estimator, and Recon v2.1 estimates of unobserved clonotypes. For all TCRbeta clonotypes obtained by the gDNA method from a few donors, generation probabilities were computed with OLGA. Sourced from immuneACCESS, this table was stored by TCRdb with only in-frame sequences that have V and J called. A share of the clones is absent; for the studies checked, an unresolved V gene accounts for under half, and the remainder has no known explanation. For V, J and clone size, that table is used; D and trimming come from the DNA. The sample table contains more than 2,000,000 clones; only one count was recorded for more than 85% of them. The ten largest clones add up to under 0.45% of the sample.

The clonotype was recovered from a man aged 18 to 29 in good health. Some clones in this sample may be carry-over from other donors' samples. Sequencing used naive CD4+ T cells from PBMCs. The cell subset or site tag for this specimen amounts to: CD45RA+ positively selected. This chain joins TRBV28 to TRBJ1-1; the D gene is unclear. The CDR3: CASSRIPEAFF. The DNA sequence is as follows: TGTGCCAGCAGTAGGATACCTGAAGCTTTCTTT.